This entry lists 18 T cell receptor beta chains sequenced from one sample in a study of cytomegalovirus exposure and HLA in healthy donors. This table comes from immunoSEQ multiplex PCR, and its TCRdb copy is limited to in-frame clones, with some not included. This sample has about 180,000 clones, with more than 75% found just once. Sequencing used PBMCs. Receptors were obtained from a man younger than 35 in good health and CMV-seropositive.

The chain carries TRBV5-4 and TRBJ2-5, with 7 bases fitting TRBD1. The CDR3 runs 16 residues. Per the germline V gene, CDR1 is SGHNT and CDR2 is YYREEE (reference sequence). With 4 bases clipped from V and 5 bases from J, the junction kept 14 bases outside the gene matches. The CDR3 protein is CASSLGGDSEGETQYF. The CDR3, as DNA: TGTGCCAGCAGCCTGGGTGGGGACAGTGAAGGGGAGACCCAGTACTTC.

The V call is TRBV18, the J call TRBJ2-3; 9 bases are shared with TRBD2. CDR1 is KGHSH and CDR2 is LQKENI in the germline V gene. V was clipped by 0 bases and J by 2 bases; unmatched bases: 6. The CDR3 is 17 amino acids. The CDR3 coding sequence is TGTGCCAGCTCACCACCGGGGCTAGCGGGATACACAGATACGCAGTATTTT. This encodes CASSPPGLAGYTDTQYF. The whole variable domain, filled in from reference TRBV18 and TRBJ2-3, reads NAGVMQNPRHLVRRRGQEARLRCSPMKGHSHVYWYRQLPEEGLKFMVYLQKENIIDESGMPKERFSAEFPKEGPSILRIQQVVRGDSAAYFCASSPPGLAGYTDTQYFGPGTRLTVL.

The V and J genes are TRBV11-1 and TRBJ2-7; 7 bases match TRBD2. The CDR3 consists of 14 residues. Germline CDR1 and CDR2: SGHAT and FQDESV (reference sequence). Germline trimming cut 3 bases from V and 2 bases from J; bases unmatched to any gene: 4. DNA of the CDR3: TGTGCCAGCAGCTTGGGGACTACCGCCTACGAGCAGTACTTC. This sequence encodes CASSLGTTAYEQYF.

The CDR3 here is CAWSVDNREKLFF. The CDR3 nucleotides read TGTGCCTGGAGTGTGGACAATAGAGAAAAACTGTTTTTT. This chain connects TRBV30 to TRBJ1-4; possibly TRBD1 for D (5 bases). The CDR3 extends over 13 amino acids. Trimming shortened V by 0 bases and J by 8 bases, and 10 bases separated the two germline ends. Germline V gives CDR1 GTSNPN, CDR2 SVGIG (reference sequence). Looking up the rest from reference TRBV30 and TRBJ1-4 gives the full variable domain: SQTIHQWPATLVQPVGSPLSLECTVEGTSNPNLYWYRQAAGRGLQLLFYSVGIGQISSEVPQNLSASRPQDRQFILSSKKLLLSDSGFYLCAWSVDNREKLFFGSGTQLSVL.

The chain couples TRBV28 to TRBJ1-4; 11 bases map to TRBD1. In germline, CDR1 is MDHEN, CDR2 SYDVKM. This CDR3 contains 15 residues. V lost 3 bases, J lost 7 bases, and 4 bases stayed unmatched. CDR3 nucleotide sequence: TGTGCCAGCAGTTTGGCCGGGACAGGGGGTGAAAAACTGTTTTTT. Translation: CASSLAGTGGEKLFF.

The DNA of the CDR3 is TGTGCCAGCACCTTAAGCGGAGAGATTCGAGAGACCCAGTACTTC. Translation gives CASTLSGEIRETQYF. The chain is built from TRBV5-8 and TRBJ2-5; weak D call: TRBD2 (5 bases). Germline V gene data show CDR1 as SGHTS and CDR2 as YDEGEE. V was clipped by 6 bases and J by 4 bases, with 19 bases between them. The CDR3 spans 15 residues.

The chain links TRBV19 to TRBJ2-7; 8 bases align to TRBD2. V gave up 1 base and J gave up 1 base; unmatched junction bases: 3. The germline CDR1 and CDR2 sequences are LNHDA and SQIVND (reference sequence). The CDR3 has 15 amino acids. This chain's CDR3 is CASSIGASGSYEQYF. For the CDR3, the DNA is TGTGCCAGTAGTATAGGGGCTAGCGGGTCCTACGAGCAGTACTTC.

The chain employs TRBV18 and TRBJ1-1, with D tentatively TRBD1 (5 bases). The CDR3 sequence is 16 residues long. Trimming left V 6 bases short and J 7 bases short, with 24 bases between. Per germline, CDR1 KGHSH and CDR2 LQKENI. The CDR3 region has the DNA TGTGCCAGCTCCCTTAGCGGACACCTGGGGGGAGGTGAAGCTTTCTTT. Its translation is CASSLSGHLGGGEAFF.

This clone has just one count. The chain joins TRBV6-1 to TRBJ2-7; 8 positions match TRBD1. V was pared by 5 bases and J by 4 bases, with 10 bases of the junction left unmatched. The CDR3 contains 15 residues. CDR1 and CDR2 (germline): MNHNS, SASEGT. The CDR3 spells CASSLRQGIGYEQYF. CDR3 DNA: TGTGCCAGCAGTTTAAGACAGGGGATCGGGTACGAGCAGTACTTC.

The chain combines TRBV5-5 with TRBJ2-7, with 13 bases identical to TRBD2. CDR1 and CDR2 (germline): SGHKS, YYEKEE (reference sequence). The CDR3 covers 14 residues. With V trimmed by 4 bases and J by 6 bases, 4 bases remained unmatched. CDR3 residues: CASSRTSGRSEQYF. The CDR3 DNA sequence: TGTGCCAGCAGCAGGACTAGCGGGAGATCCGAGCAGTACTTC.

V gene TRBV7-3 combines with J gene TRBJ2-3; no firm D call. In germline, CDR1 is SGHTA, CDR2 FQGTGA. This CDR3 region has 13 residues. Trimming stripped 1 base from V and 8 bases from J, with 10 bases between. The CDR3 is CASSLIRRSTQYF. CDR3 sequence (DNA): TGTGCCAGCAGCTTAATCCGTAGATCTACGCAGTATTTT.

This rearrangement joins TRBV14 to TRBJ1-1, with 7 positions matching TRBD1. The length of the CDR3 is 14 residues. V dropped 5 bases and J dropped 7; count of bases not matched to a gene: 10. The germline CDR1 and CDR2 sequences are SGHDN and FVKESK. CDR3 amino acids: CASSGRDSLDEAFF. CDR3 nucleotide sequence: TGTGCCAGCAGCGGTCGGGACAGTTTAGATGAAGCTTTCTTT.

J is TRBJ2-5 and V is TRBV4-2; tentatively, D is TRBD2 (7 bases). Trimming took 4 bases from V and 5 from J, leaving 23 bases between them. CDR3 size: 17 residues. Looked up from germline, CDR1 is LGHNA and CDR2 is YNFKEQ. CDR3 region: CASSRFRGRAGTETQYF. The CDR3 DNA is TGTGCCAGCAGCCGATTCCGGGGGCGAGCGGGAACGGAGACCCAGTACTTC.

The chain carries TRBV5-1 and TRBJ2-5; no definite D call. CDR1 is SGHRS, CDR2 YFSETQ, per germline. The CDR3 covers 16 residues. Trimming removed 0 bases at V and 2 bases at J, with 14 bases between. CDR3 protein: CASSLGLWNRQETQYF. The CDR3 DNA sequence: TGCGCCAGCAGCTTGGGGCTCTGGAACAGACAAGAGACCCAGTACTTC.

This sequence joins TRBV10-3 and TRBJ2-1; 11 positions agree with TRBD2. Germline CDR1 and CDR2: ENHRY and SYGVKD. The CDR3 is 15 amino acids. V trimming: 3 bases; J trimming: 7 bases; junction bases outside the gene matches: 5. This CDR3 is CAISEVTSGINEQFF. The CDR3 bases are TGTGCCATCAGTGAAGTGACTAGCGGGATTAATGAGCAGTTCTTC.

The count of this clone is one. V gene TRBV5-1 combines with J gene TRBJ2-2; D gene unclear. The CDR3 contains 15 residues. Trimming pared 2 bases from V and 0 bases from J, leaving 8 bases between. Germline V lookup: CDR1 SGHRS, CDR2 YFSETQ. In DNA form, the CDR3 reads TGCGCCAGCAGCTTTCTACCAACGAACACCGGGGAGCTGTTTTTT. Protein: CASSFLPTNTGELFF.

The chain links TRBV5-6 to TRBJ2-7, with 8 bases identical to TRBD1. The CDR3 has 15 residues. Looked up from germline, CDR1 is SGHDT and CDR2 is YYEEEE. V was clipped by 2 bases and J by 4 bases; unmatched bases: 8. CDR3 amino acids: CASSFGTGGWYEQYF. The CDR3 nucleotides read TGTGCCAGCAGCTTCGGCACAGGGGGTTGGTACGAGCAGTACTTC.

For the CDR3, the DNA is TGTGCCAGCAGCGACCCGACTAGGGAGGAGCTGTTTTTT. It yields the protein CASSDPTREELFF. V gene TRBV9 combines with J gene TRBJ2-2, with D tentatively TRBD2 (6 bases). Trimming stripped 3 bases from V and 10 bases from J, with 13 bases between. Germline values: CDR1 SGDLS, CDR2 YYNGEE. The CDR3 is made up of 13 amino acids. The full variable domain, in which reference TRBV9 and TRBJ2-2 provide the parts outside the CDR3, is DSGVTQTPKHLITATGQRVTLRCSPRSGDLSVYWYQQSLDQGLQFLIQYYNGEERAKGNILERFSAQQFPDLHSELNLSSLELGDSALYFCASSDPTREELFFGEGSRLTVL.